This entry lists 13 T cell receptor beta chains sequenced from one sample in a study of T cells in Graves' hyperthyroidism and ophthalmopathy. TCR beta CDR3 sequences were amplified from RNA transcripts. Primed by the HTBI set, a first-round RT-PCR was run on the TCR CDR3. One entry per CDR3 protein results from TCRdb running MiXCR on the multiplex PCR reads. The table has roughly 380,000 distinct CDR3 sequences, roughly 14% seen once. The sequencing input was blood. The receptors come from a woman aged 55 to 70 with Graves' hyperthyroidism.

This clonotype was recorded many times. This chain joins TRBV20-1 and TRBJ2-3; 13 bases agree with TRBD2. The CDR3 loop spans 15 amino acids. From germline, CDR1 is DFQATT and CDR2 SNEGSKA (reference sequence). The junction had 7 bases not matched to a gene; V was cut back by 6 bases and J by 4 bases. This CDR3 reads CSARTSGRYSDTQYF. DNA for the CDR3: TGCAGTGCGCGGACTAGCGGGAGATATTCAGATACGCAGTATTTT.

The chain is built from TRBV7-9 and TRBJ1-3; the match to TRBD1 covers 8 bases. CDR1 SEHNR and CDR2 FQNEAQ come from the germline V gene (reference sequence). The CDR3 has 14 amino acids. V lost 5 bases, J lost 4 bases, and 4 bases stayed unmatched. CDR3 sequence: CASSPDRGGNTIYF. The CDR3 DNA reads as TGTGCCAGCAGCCCAGACAGGGGCGGAAACACCATATATTTT.

This chain connects TRBV5-1 to TRBJ2-2; tentatively, D is TRBD1 or TRBD2 (5 bases each). The CDR3 has 15 amino acids. Looked up from germline, CDR1 is SGHRS and CDR2 is YFSETQ. Trimming stripped 3 bases from V and 4 bases from J, with 13 bases between. The chain's CDR3 is CASSSTRDGTGELFF. The CDR3 nucleotides read TGCGCCAGCAGCTCGACCAGGGACGGCACCGGGGAGCTGTTTTTT.

This clonotype was detected ten times or more. The chain is built from TRBV19 and TRBJ2-2; D remains unclear. With 7 bases removed from V and 0 bases from J, the gap between germline ends came to 12 bases. The germline gives CDR1 LNHDA, CDR2 SQIVND (reference sequence). The CDR3 consists of 15 residues. The CDR3 sequence: CASTLGRANTGELFF. In nucleotides, the CDR3 is TGTGCCAGTACTCTCGGTCGCGCGAACACCGGGGAGCTGTTTTTT.

This chain connects TRBV7-9 to TRBJ2-7; tentatively, D is TRBD2 (5 bases). The length of the CDR3 is 17 residues. Trimming stripped 1 base from V and 2 bases from J, with 18 bases between. The germline gives CDR1 SEHNR, CDR2 FQNEAQ (reference sequence). DNA of the CDR3: TGTGCCAGCAGCTTAGGGGTCCAAGCGGTCGGGACCTACGAGCAGTACTTC. Translating gives CASSLGVQAVGTYEQYF.

In its sample, this clonotype was seen many times. This chain links TRBV7-9 with TRBJ1-1, with TRBD1 matching over 10 bases. CDR1 SEHNR and CDR2 FQNEAQ come from the germline V gene (reference sequence). Trimming took 1 base from V and 0 from J; bases not matched to a gene: 11. The CDR3 loop spans 19 amino acids. CDR3 nucleotide sequence: TGTGCCAGCAGCTTAGTTGGGAGACAGGGGGCTCCCCTGAACACTGAAGCTTTCTTT. It yields the protein CASSLVGRQGAPLNTEAFF.

This clonotype appeared many times. The chain couples TRBV7-8 to TRBJ2-1, with TRBD2 matching 13 bases. From germline, CDR1 is SGHVS and CDR2 FQNEAQ. With 2 bases clipped from V and 7 bases from J, the junction kept 5 bases outside the gene matches. This CDR3 is built from 16 residues. The CDR3 DNA reads TGTGCCAGCAGCTTACCGACACTAGCGGGAGGGAATGAGCAGTTCTTC. Translation: CASSLPTLAGGNEQFF. The whole variable domain, filled in from reference TRBV7-8 and TRBJ2-1, reads GAGVSQSPRYKVAKRGQDVALRCDPISGHVSLFWYQQALGQGPEFLTYFQNEAQLDKSGLPSDRFFAERPEGSVSTLKIQRTQQEDSAVYLCASSLPTLAGGNEQFFGPGTRLTVL.

The chain uses TRBV25-1 and TRBJ2-1, with TRBD2 matching 14 bases. The CDR3 consists of 18 residues. Germline V CDR1 and CDR2: MGHDK, SYGVNS. Unmatched junction bases numbered 12, after V lost 6 bases and J lost 5 bases. The CDR3 DNA reads TGTGCCAGCAGCTACCCCCCGGGACTAGCGGGAGCGAACAATGAGCAGTTCTTC. It translates to CASSYPPGLAGANNEQFF. Full variable domain (rest looked up from reference TRBV25-1 and TRBJ2-1): EADIYQTPRYLVIGTGKKITLECSQTMGHDKMYWYQQDPGMELHLIHYSYGVNSTEKGDLSSESTVSRIRTEHFPLTLESARPSHTSQYLCASSYPPGLAGANNEQFFGPGTRLTVL.

This clonotype was counted ten times or more. V usage is TRBV27 and J usage is TRBJ1-4; 7 positions agree with TRBD1. CDR1 MNHEY and CDR2 SMNVEV come from the germline V gene (reference sequence). V was clipped by 6 bases and J by 8 bases; unmatched bases: 9. The CDR3 has 14 residues. The CDR3 protein is CASSHGTAWEKLFF. DNA for the CDR3: TGTGCCAGCAGCCATGGGACAGCCTGGGAAAAACTGTTTTTT.

This clonotype was detected many times. The chain uses TRBV6-2 or TRBV6-3 and TRBJ2-7; either TRBD1 or TRBD2 may supply D (5 bases each). The germline V and J ends were trimmed by 2 bases and 0 bases, with 14 bases remaining between them. Germline CDR1 is MNHEY and CDR2 is SVGEGT. The CDR3 contains 16 residues. The CDR3 sequence: CASSYPRGSNSYEQYF. As DNA, the CDR3 is TGTGCCAGCAGTTACCCGAGGGGCTCAAACTCCTACGAGCAGTACTTC.

This clonotype was counted ten times or more. The rearrangement links TRBV30 to TRBJ1-4; 9 bases are a match to TRBD1. The germline CDR1 and CDR2 sequences are GTSNPN and SVGIG (reference sequence). The ends lost 3 bases at V and 10 bases at J; junction bases unmatched: 12. There are 15 residues in the CDR3. The DNA of the CDR3 is TGTGCCTGGAGATACAGGGGGCAATCCCCTGGAAAACTGTTTTTT. It translates to CAWRYRGQSPGKLFF.

This clonotype came up a few times. This chain joins TRBV12-3 or TRBV12-4 and TRBJ1-6; 10 bases align to TRBD1. The CDR3 contains 14 residues. With V trimmed by 6 bases and J by 10 bases, 6 bases remained unmatched. The CDR3 bases are TGTGCCAGCAGCACCGGGACAGGGGTGTCACCCCTCCACTTT. Residues: CASSTGTGVSPLHF.

In this sample, this clonotype turned up many times. V and J are TRBV2 and TRBJ2-3; 9 positions agree with TRBD2. Germline V gene sequence: CDR1 SNHLY, CDR2 FYNNEI. Losses at the gene ends were 6 bases for V and 3 bases for J; bases not matched to a gene: 7. The CDR3 has 15 residues. The CDR3 nucleotides are TGTGCCAGCAGGTTAGCGGGAGCGGCGACAGATACGCAGTATTTT. This sequence encodes CASRLAGAATDTQYF.